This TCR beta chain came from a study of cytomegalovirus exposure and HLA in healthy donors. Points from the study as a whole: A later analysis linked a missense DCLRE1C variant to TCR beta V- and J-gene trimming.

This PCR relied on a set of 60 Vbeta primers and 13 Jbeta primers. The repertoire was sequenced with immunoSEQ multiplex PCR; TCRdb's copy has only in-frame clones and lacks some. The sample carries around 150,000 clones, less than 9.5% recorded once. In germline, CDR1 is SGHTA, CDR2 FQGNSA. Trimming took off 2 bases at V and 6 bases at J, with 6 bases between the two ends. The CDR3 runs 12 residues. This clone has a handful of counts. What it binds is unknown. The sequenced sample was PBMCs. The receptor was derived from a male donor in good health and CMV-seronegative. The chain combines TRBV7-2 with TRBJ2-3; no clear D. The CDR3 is CASSLLRDTQYF. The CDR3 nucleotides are TGTGCCAGCAGCTTATTACGGGATACGCAGTATTTT. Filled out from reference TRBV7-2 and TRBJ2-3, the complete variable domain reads GAGVSQSPSNKVTEKGKDVELRCDPISGHTALYWYRQSLGQGLEFLIYFQGNSAPDKSGLPSDRFSAERTGGSVSTLTIQRTQQEDSAVYLCASSLLRDTQYFGPGTRLTVL.